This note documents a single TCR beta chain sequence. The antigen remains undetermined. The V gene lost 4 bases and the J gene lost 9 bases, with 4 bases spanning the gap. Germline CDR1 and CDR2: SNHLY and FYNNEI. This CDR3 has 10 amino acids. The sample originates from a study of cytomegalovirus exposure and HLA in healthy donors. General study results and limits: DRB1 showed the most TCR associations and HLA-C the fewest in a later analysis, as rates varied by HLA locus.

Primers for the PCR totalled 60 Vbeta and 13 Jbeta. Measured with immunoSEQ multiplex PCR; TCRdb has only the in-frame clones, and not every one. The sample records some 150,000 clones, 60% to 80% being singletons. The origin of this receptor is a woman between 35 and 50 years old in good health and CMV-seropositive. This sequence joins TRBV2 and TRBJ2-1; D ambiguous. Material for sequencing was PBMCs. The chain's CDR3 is CASSAFEQFF. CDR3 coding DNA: TGTGCCAGCAGTGCCTTTGAGCAGTTCTTC.